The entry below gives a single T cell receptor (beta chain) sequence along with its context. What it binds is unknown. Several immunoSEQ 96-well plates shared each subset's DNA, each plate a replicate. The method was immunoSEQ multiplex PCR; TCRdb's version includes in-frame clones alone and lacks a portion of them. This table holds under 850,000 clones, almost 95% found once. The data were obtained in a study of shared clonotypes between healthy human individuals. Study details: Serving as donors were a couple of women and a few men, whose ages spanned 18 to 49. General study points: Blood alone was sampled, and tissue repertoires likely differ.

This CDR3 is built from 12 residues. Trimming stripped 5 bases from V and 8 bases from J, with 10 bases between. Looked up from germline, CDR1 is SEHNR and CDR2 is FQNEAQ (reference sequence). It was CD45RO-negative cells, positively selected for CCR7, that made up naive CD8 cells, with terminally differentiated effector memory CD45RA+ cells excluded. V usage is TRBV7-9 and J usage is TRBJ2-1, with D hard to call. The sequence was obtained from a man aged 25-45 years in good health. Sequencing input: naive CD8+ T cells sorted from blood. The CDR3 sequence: CASSQHVDEQFF. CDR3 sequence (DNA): TGTGCCAGCAGCCAACATGTGGATGAGCAGTTCTTC.